Each of the 6 T cell receptor beta chains below was sequenced from the same sample in a study of radiotherapy plus CTLA-4 blockade in lung cancer. The data were produced by immunoSEQ multiplex PCR, yet TCRdb's version contains in-frame clones alone and is incomplete. The data hold about 45,000 clones, with 73% observed a single time. Sequencing used peripheral blood, obtained from a patient treated with radiotherapy plus ipilimumab. These receptors originate from a human donor with non-small cell lung cancer who had a complete response to radiotherapy plus ipilimumab.

The V call is TRBV6-6, the J call TRBJ1-2, with TRBD1 identical over 10 bases. This CDR3 region has 15 residues. Germline V gives CDR1 MNHNY, CDR2 SVGAGI (reference sequence). J gave up 5 bases and V 5 bases, and 8 bases lay outside the gene matches. The CDR3, as DNA: TGTGCCAGCAGTAAATGGGACAGGGGAGAATATGGCTACACCTTC. Translation: CASSKWDRGEYGYTF.

The chain carries TRBV7-8 and TRBJ2-7; 12 positions match TRBD2. CDR1 and CDR2 (germline): SGHVS, FQNEAQ. This CDR3 has 19 amino acids. V was clipped by 5 bases and J by 2 bases; unmatched bases: 16. CDR3 region: CASSHRLAGDHPPTYEQYF. CDR3 in DNA: TGTGCCAGCAGCCACCGACTAGCGGGAGACCACCCCCCTACCTACGAGCAGTACTTC.

V and J are TRBV2 and TRBJ2-7; the match to TRBD1 covers 9 bases. CDR1 and CDR2 from the germline V gene are SNHLY and FYNNEI. The CDR3 is 16 amino acids. V lost 6 bases, J lost 0 bases, and 9 bases stayed unmatched. In nucleotides, the CDR3 is TGTGCCAGCAGCGGAACAGGGGGCGGCTACTCCTACGAGCAGTACTTC. Residues: CASSGTGGGYSYEQYF.

The V and J genes are TRBV5-1 and TRBJ2-3, with D hard to call. Germline CDR1 and CDR2: SGHRS and YFSETQ. V was cut by 4 bases and J by 2 bases, with 14 bases left in between. The CDR3 is 15 residues long. CDR3 sequence reads: CASSPGMRPTDTQYF. Here the CDR3 DNA reads TGCGCCAGCAGCCCCGGTATGCGCCCCACAGATACGCAGTATTTT.

V gene TRBV7-8 combines with J gene TRBJ2-3, with 8 positions matching TRBD2. Per the germline V gene, CDR1 is SGHVS and CDR2 is FQNEAQ. This CDR3 has 15 amino acids. The J segment lost 4 bases and the V segment lost 3 bases, leaving 6 bases of the junction unmatched. This chain's CDR3 is CASSLKRELADTQYF. CDR3 in DNA: TGTGCCAGCAGCTTGAAGCGGGAGTTGGCAGATACGCAGTATTTT.

The V call is TRBV11-2, the J call TRBJ2-5; 7 bases agree with TRBD2. Germline V gene data show CDR1 as SGHAT and CDR2 as FQNNGV. The J segment lost 3 bases and the V segment lost 6 bases, leaving 7 bases of the junction unmatched. The CDR3 contains 14 residues. The CDR3 reads CASRMAGGEETQYF. For the CDR3, the DNA is TGTGCCAGCAGGATGGCTGGGGGGGAAGAGACCCAGTACTTC.